This T cell receptor (beta chain) is from a study of Ad26.COV2.S vaccination and SARS-CoV-2 variants. About the study: Participant was drawn from the COV1001 Ad26.COV2.S trial arm. Intramuscularly, Ad26.COV2.S was given either once or twice, 56 days apart.

The method was immunoSEQ multiplex PCR; TCRdb's version includes in-frame clones alone and lacks a portion of them. The table has 430,000 or so clones, roughly 89% seen once. Treatment: around 19 received Ad26.COV2.S at low or high dose, single or two shots; about 5 received placebo; per-sample allocation not given. Samples came from day 63 after the first vaccine or placebo injection. Wuhan-strain spike was delivered by a replication-incompetent Ad26 vector. This clonotype was obtained from a person aged 18-65 years who received the Ad26.COV2.S COVID-19 vaccine or a placebo. Source: peripheral blood, taken in a trial of Ad26.COV2.S vaccine versus placebo.

The CDR3 here is CASSLGGHSGNTIYF. As DNA, the CDR3 is TGCGCCAGCAGCTTGGGGGGCCACTCTGGAAACACCATATATTTT. The chain is built from TRBV5-1 and TRBJ1-3; TRBD1 is a possible D gene (5 bases). Germline loops: CDR1 SGHRS, CDR2 YFSETQ. Trimming shortened V by 0 bases and J by 0 bases, and 7 bases separated the two germline ends. The CDR3 spans 15 residues.